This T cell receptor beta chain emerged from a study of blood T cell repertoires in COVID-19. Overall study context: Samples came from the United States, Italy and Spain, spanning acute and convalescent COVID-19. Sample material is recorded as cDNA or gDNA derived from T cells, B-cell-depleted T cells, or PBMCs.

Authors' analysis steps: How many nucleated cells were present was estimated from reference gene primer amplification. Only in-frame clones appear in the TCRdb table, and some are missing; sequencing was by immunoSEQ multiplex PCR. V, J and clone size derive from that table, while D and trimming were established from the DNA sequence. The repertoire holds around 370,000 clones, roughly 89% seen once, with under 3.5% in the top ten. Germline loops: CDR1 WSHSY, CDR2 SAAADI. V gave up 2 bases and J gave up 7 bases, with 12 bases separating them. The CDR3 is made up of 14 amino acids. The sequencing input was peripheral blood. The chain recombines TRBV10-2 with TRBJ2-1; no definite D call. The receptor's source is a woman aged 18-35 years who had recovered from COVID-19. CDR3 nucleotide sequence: TGCGCCAGCAGTGAGGAGATTTTGAGGAATGAGCAGTTCTTC. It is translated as CASSEEILRNEQFF.